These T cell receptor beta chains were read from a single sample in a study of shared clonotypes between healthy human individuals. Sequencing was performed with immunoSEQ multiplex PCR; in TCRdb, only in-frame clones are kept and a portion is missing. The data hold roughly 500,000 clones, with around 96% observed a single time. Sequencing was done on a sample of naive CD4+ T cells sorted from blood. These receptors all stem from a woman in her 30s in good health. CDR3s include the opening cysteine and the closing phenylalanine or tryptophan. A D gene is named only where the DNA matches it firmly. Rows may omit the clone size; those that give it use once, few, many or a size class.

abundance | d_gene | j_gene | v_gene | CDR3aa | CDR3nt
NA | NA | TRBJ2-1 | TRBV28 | CASSPRGHPQSEQFF | TGTGCCAGCAGTCCCCGGGGTCACCCCCAATCCGAGCAGTTCTTC
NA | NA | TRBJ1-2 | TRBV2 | CASTPDPTRNYGYTF | TGTGCCAGCACCCCCGACCCCACAAGAAACTATGGCTACACCTTC
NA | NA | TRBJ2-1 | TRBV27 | CASSLQGREQFF | TGTGCCAGCAGTTTACAGGGGCGTGAGCAGTTCTTC
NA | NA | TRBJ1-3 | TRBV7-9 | CASSLPGAGNTIYF | TGTGCCAGCAGTCTACCGGGGGCTGGAAACACCATATATTTT
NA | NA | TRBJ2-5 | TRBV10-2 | CASSFTGTYEETQYF | TGCGCCAGCAGTTTTACCGGGACATATGAAGAGACCCAGTACTTC
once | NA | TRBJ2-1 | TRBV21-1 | CASSDRDIDYNEQFF | TGTGCCAGCAGTGACCGGGACATCGACTACAATGAGCAGTTCTTC
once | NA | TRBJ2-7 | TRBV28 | CASSLRQNEQYF | TGTGCCAGCAGTTTAAGACAGAACGAGCAGTACTTC
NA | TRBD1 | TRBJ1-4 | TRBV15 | CATSRDRGSATNEKLFF | TGTGCCACCAGCCGGGACAGGGGGTCTGCAACTAATGAAAAACTGTTTTTT
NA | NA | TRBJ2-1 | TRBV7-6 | CASSLTPDRPHEQFF | TGTGCCAGCAGCTTAACCCCCGACAGACCTCATGAGCAGTTCTTC
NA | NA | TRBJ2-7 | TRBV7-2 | CASSLAPPYEQYF | TGTGCCAGCAGCTTAGCCCCCCCCTACGAGCAGTACTTC
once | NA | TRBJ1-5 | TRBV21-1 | CASLKPPEQPQHF | TGTGCCAGCCTGAAACCCCCCGAGCAGCCCCAGCATTTT
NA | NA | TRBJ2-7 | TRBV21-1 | CASSIWTGIYEQYF | TGTGCCAGCAGCATATGGACAGGGATCTACGAGCAGTACTTC
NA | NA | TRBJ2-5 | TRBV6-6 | CASNARGPQETQYF | TGTGCCAGCAACGCAAGGGGACCCCAAGAGACCCAGTACTTC
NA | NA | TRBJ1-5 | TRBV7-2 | CASSLDLGRSSNQPQHF | TGTGCCAGCAGCTTAGATCTCGGGAGGAGTAGCAATCAGCCCCAGCATTTT
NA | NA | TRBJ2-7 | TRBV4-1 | CASSLQDRMGEQYF | TGCGCCAGCAGCCTACAGGACCGGATGGGCGAGCAGTACTTC
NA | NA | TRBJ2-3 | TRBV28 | CASRSNRAKGNTQYF | TGTGCCAGCAGGTCAAACAGGGCTAAGGGAAATACGCAGTATTTT
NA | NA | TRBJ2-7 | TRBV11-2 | CASSLVDGPYEQYF | TGTGCCAGCAGCTTAGTAGACGGCCCCTACGAGCAGTACTTC
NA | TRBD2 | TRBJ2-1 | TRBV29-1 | CSVEKRERSNEQFF | TGCAGCGTTGAAAAGCGGGAGAGGTCAAATGAGCAGTTCTTC
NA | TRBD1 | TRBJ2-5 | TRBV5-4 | CASSLGSGQGQETQYF | TGTGCCAGCAGCTTGGGTTCGGGACAGGGGCAAGAGACCCAGTACTTC
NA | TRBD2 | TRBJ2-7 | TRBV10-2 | CASKAGELYEQYF | TGCGCCAGCAAAGCGGGAGAGCTCTACGAGCAGTACTTC
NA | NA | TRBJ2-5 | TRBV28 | CASSSGLETQYF | TGTGCCAGCAGTTCAGGGTTGGAGACCCAGTACTTC
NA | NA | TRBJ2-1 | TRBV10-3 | CAISESEYDNEQFF | TGTGCCATCAGTGAGTCGGAGTACGACAATGAGCAGTTCTTC
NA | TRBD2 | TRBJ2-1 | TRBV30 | CAWSVAGGWNEQFF | TGTGCCTGGAGTGTAGCGGGAGGCTGGAATGAGCAGTTCTTC
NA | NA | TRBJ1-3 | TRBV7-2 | CASSLSRGAGNTIYF | TGTGCCAGCAGCTTATCCCGGGGGGCCGGAAACACCATATATTTT
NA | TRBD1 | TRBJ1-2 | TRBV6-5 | CASSAGTGVTYGYTF | TGTGCCAGCAGTGCCGGGACAGGGGTTACCTATGGCTACACCTTC
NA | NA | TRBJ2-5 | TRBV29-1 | CSVDLTGGGWTQYF | TGCAGCGTTGATCTGACAGGTGGGGGTTGGACCCAGTACTTC
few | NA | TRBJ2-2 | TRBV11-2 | CASSLDAGSELFF | TGTGCCAGCAGCTTAGATGCGGGGTCTGAGCTGTTTTTT
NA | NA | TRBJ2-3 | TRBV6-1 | CASVRTTGTDTQYF | TGTGCCAGTGTGAGGACAACTGGCACAGATACGCAGTATTTT
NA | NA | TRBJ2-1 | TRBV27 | CASSFGTGEYNEQFF | TGTGCCAGCAGTTTTGGGACGGGGGAATACAATGAGCAGTTCTTC
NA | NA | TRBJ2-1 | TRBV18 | CASSSRTGSSYNEQFF | TGTGCCAGCTCATCACGAACGGGAAGCTCCTACAATGAGCAGTTCTTC
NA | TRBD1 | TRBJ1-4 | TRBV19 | CASSIDQGTADNEKLFF | TGTGCCAGTAGTATAGATCAGGGGACAGCCGATAATGAAAAACTGTTTTTT
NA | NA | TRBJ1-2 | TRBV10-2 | CASSEFTGPGGYTF | TGCGCCAGCAGTGAGTTTACAGGGCCAGGCGGCTACACCTTC
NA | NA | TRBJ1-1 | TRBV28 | CASSWGQSEAFF | TGTGCCAGCAGCTGGGGGCAGTCAGAAGCTTTCTTT
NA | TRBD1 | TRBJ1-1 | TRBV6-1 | CASSEQGVTEAFF | TGTGCCAGCAGTGAGCAGGGGGTCACTGAAGCTTTCTTT
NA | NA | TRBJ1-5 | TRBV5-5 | CASSLAGGNQPQHF | TGTGCCAGCAGCTTGGCGGGTGGAAATCAGCCCCAGCATTTT
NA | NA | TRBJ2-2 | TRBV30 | CAWSVGRVTTGELFF | TGTGCCTGGAGTGTAGGCAGGGTGACCACCGGGGAGCTGTTTTTT
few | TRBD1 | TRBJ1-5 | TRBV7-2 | CASSFSDRGSNQPQHF | TGTGCCAGCAGCTTTTCGGACAGGGGCAGCAATCAGCCCCAGCATTTT
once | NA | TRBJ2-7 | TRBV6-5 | CASSYSIQSQNHEQYF | TGTGCCAGCAGTTACTCGATACAGTCTCAAAACCACGAGCAGTACTTC
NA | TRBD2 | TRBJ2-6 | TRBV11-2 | CASSLGLAGGRANVLTF | TGTGCCAGCAGCTTAGGACTAGCGGGAGGTAGGGCCAACGTCCTGACTTTC
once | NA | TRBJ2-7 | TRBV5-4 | CASSNPRGPGEQYF | TGTGCCAGCAGCAACCCCCGAGGGCCGGGGGAGCAGTACTTC
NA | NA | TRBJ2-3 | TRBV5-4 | CASSLPTDTQYF | TGTGCCAGCAGCCTGCCCACAGATACGCAGTATTTT
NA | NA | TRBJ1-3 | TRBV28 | CASSFRPDRRFSGNTIYF | TGTGCCAGCAGTTTCCGACCGGACAGACGATTCTCTGGAAACACCATATATTTT
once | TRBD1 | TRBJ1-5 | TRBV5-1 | CASSPGQGANQPQHF | TGCGCCAGCAGCCCAGGACAGGGGGCGAATCAGCCCCAGCATTTT
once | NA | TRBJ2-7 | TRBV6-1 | CASSEPQGVRYEQYF | TGTGCCAGCAGTGAACCCCAAGGGGTACGCTACGAGCAGTACTTC
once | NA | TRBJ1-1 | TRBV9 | CASSVATEAFF | TGTGCCAGCAGCGTAGCCACTGAAGCTTTCTTT
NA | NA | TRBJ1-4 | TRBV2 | CASSESGANEKLFF | TGTGCCAGCAGTGAATCCGGGGCTAATGAAAAACTGTTTTTT
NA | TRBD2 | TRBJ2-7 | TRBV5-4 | CASSQKTSPLGEQYF | TGTGCCAGCAGCCAAAAGACTAGCCCGCTCGGGGAGCAGTACTTC
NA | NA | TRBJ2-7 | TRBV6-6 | CASSYSELSSEQYF | TGTGCCAGCAGTTACTCTGAATTAAGTAGCGAGCAGTACTTC
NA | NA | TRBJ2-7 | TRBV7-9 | CASSPQTLSEQYF | TGTGCCAGCAGCCCCCAGACACTCTCCGAGCAGTACTTC
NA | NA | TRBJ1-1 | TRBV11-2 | CASSFGWDTEAFF | TGTGCCAGCAGCTTCGGTTGGGACACTGAAGCTTTCTTT
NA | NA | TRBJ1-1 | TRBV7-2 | CASSPVVSNTEAFF | TGTGCCAGCAGCCCAGTAGTCTCGAACACTGAAGCTTTCTTT
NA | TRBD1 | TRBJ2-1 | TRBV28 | CASSSPGTGLKDEQFF | TGTGCCAGCAGTTCCCCCGGGACAGGTCTGAAGGATGAGCAGTTCTTC
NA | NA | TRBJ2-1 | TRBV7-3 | CASSLTVVDEQFF | TGTGCCAGCAGCTTAACGGTAGTTGATGAGCAGTTCTTC
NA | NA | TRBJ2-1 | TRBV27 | CASVWYNEQFF | TGTGCCAGCGTGTGGTACAATGAGCAGTTCTTC
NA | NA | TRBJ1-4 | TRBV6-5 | CASSLDGIQHEKLFF | TGTGCCAGCAGTCTTGACGGCATACAACATGAAAAACTGTTTTTT
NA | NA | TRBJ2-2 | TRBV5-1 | CASSLQSPRDTGELFF | TGCGCCAGCAGCTTGCAATCGCCTCGGGACACCGGGGAGCTGTTTTTT